These T cell receptor beta chains were read from a single sample in a study of T cell responses to AZD1222 COVID-19 vaccine. Sequenced by immunoSEQ multiplex PCR; TCRdb stores in-frame clones only, minus some. This sample has 79,000 or so clones; about three quarters occur once, and the top ten carry 27%. The sample in question was peripheral blood, obtained 28 days after the second dose of the MenACWY control vaccine. These receptors came from an adult who received the MenACWY meningococcal vaccine as a control. The CDR3 runs from the conserved cysteine through the conserved F or W. The D gene is left open where the match is weak.

V	D	J	DNA	CDR3
TRBV3-1/TRBV3-2	TRBD1	TRBJ1-1	TGTGCCAGCGGCGTACAGGGGGGCACTGAAGCTTTCTTT	CASGVQGGTEAFF
TRBV27	NA	TRBJ1-6	TGTGCCAGCAGTTCGTCGTCAGGGTCCTATAATTCACCCCTCCACTTT	CASSSSSGSYNSPLHF
TRBV29-1	TRBD1	TRBJ1-1	TGCAGCGTGGGCGACAGGGTTGAGGCTTTCTTT	CSVGDRVEAFF
TRBV4-1	NA	TRBJ2-2	TGCGCCAGCAGCCAAGTGCTCGGGACGGGCACCGGGGAGCTGTTTTTT	CASSQVLGTGTGELFF
TRBV27	TRBD1	TRBJ2-7	TGTGCCAGCAGGACGAGGACAGGGGGACTTTACGAGCAGTACTTC	CASRTRTGGLYEQYF
TRBV11-2	NA	TRBJ2-7	TGTGCCAGCAATGGTCTTGGGACACCCGTTTACGAGCAGTACTTC	CASNGLGTPVYEQYF
TRBV2	NA	TRBJ2-3	TGTGCCACCAATACCCGGAGGGGTTCAGATACGCAGTATTTT	CATNTRRGSDTQYF
TRBV3-1/TRBV3-2	NA	TRBJ2-5	TGTGCCAGCAGCCCCCTGGGGGGCATACAAGAGACCCAGTACTTC	CASSPLGGIQETQYF
TRBV19	NA	TRBJ1-5	TGTGCCAGTAGTGCCTCCCGGACCCTCAGGGATCAGCCCCAGCATTTT	CASSASRTLRDQPQHF
TRBV7-3	NA	TRBJ2-1	TGTGCCAGCAGCTTAACGGTGGCAGGGAATGAGCAGTTCTTC	CASSLTVAGNEQFF
TRBV24-1	NA	TRBJ2-7	TGTGCCACCAGTCAGGGTTACGAGCAGTACTTC	CATSQGYEQYF
TRBV6-1	NA	TRBJ2-5	TGTGCCAGCAGTGAAAATCGGGAGACCCAGTACTTC	CASSENRETQYF
TRBV7-8	NA	TRBJ2-2	TGTGCCAGCAGCGTCGACTTAAACACCGGGGAGCTGTTTTTT	CASSVDLNTGELFF
TRBV29-1	NA	TRBJ1-2	TGCAGCGTTGAAGCATCCAGGGGAGGCTATGGCTACACCTTC	CSVEASRGGYGYTF
TRBV9	NA	TRBJ2-2	TGTGCCAGCAGTAGGGTGAACGGGGAGCTGTTTTTT	CASSRVNGELFF
TRBV24-1	NA	TRBJ2-7	TGTGCCACCAGTGACCCGGACTACGAGCAGTACTTC	CATSDPDYEQYF
TRBV6-5	NA	TRBJ2-3	TGTGCCAGCAGCGGCCAGGGATTGACGCAGTATTTT	CASSGQGLTQYF
TRBV27	NA	TRBJ1-6	TGTGCCAGCAGTCCCGGCTCCAGGTTGTATAATTCACCCCTCCACTTT	CASSPGSRLYNSPLHF
TRBV7-2	NA	TRBJ2-5	TGTGCCAGCAGCTTAGAAGTAGGGAACCAAGAGACCCAGTACTTC	CASSLEVGNQETQYF
TRBV5-6	NA	TRBJ1-4	TGTGCCAGCAGCTCTTCAGGGTTGCCTAATGAAAAACTGTTTTTT	CASSSSGLPNEKLFF
TRBV27	TRBD2	TRBJ2-3	TGTGCCAGACCCCCTCGGGAGCGGGGGCAGAGCACAGATACGCAGTATTTT	CARPPRERGQSTDTQYF
TRBV27	TRBD2	TRBJ2-1	TGTGCCAGCAGTAGCGGGAGCTCCTACAATGAGCAGTTCTTC	CASSSGSSYNEQFF
TRBV5-4	NA	TRBJ2-7	TGTGCCAGCAGCTTGGACAGGTTCGGGGCCTACGAGCAGTACTTC	CASSLDRFGAYEQYF
TRBV5-5	NA	TRBJ1-3	TGTGCCAGCAGCTTGGGAGGTCCCATGGGCTCTGGAAACACCATATATTTT	CASSLGGPMGSGNTIYF
TRBV2	NA	TRBJ1-1	TGTGCCACCAGTACCTGGGCGGGCAACACTGAAGCTTTCTTT	CATSTWAGNTEAFF
TRBV6-5	NA	TRBJ1-2	TGTGCCAGCAGTTACTCTAAGGGAAACTATGGCTACACCTTC	CASSYSKGNYGYTF
TRBV6-6	NA	TRBJ2-2	TGTGCCAGCAGTTACTCCTCGGGGCCTGGGGGCGGGGAGCTGTTTTTT	CASSYSSGPGGGELFF
TRBV28	NA	TRBJ1-1	TGTGCCAGCTATACCCCCCGGGGGGCCACTGAAGCTTTCTTT	CASYTPRGATEAFF
TRBV5-4	NA	TRBJ2-2	TGTGCCAGCAGCCCAGGGGGGACCGGGGAGCTGTTTTTT	CASSPGGTGELFF